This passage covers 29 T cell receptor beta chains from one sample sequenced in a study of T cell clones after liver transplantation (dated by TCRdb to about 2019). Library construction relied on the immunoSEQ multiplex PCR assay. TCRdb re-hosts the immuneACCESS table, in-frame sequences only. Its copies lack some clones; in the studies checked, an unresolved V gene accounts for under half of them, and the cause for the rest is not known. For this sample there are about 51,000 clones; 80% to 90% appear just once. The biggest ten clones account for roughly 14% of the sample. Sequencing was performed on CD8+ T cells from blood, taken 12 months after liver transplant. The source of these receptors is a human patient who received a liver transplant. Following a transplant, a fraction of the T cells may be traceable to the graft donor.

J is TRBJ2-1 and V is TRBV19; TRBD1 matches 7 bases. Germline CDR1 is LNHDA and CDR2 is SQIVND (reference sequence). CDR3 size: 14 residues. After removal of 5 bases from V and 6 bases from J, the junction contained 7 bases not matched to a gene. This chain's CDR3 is CASSPTSGGNEQFF. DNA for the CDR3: TGTGCCAGTAGTCCTACGTCAGGGGGCAATGAGCAGTTCTTC.

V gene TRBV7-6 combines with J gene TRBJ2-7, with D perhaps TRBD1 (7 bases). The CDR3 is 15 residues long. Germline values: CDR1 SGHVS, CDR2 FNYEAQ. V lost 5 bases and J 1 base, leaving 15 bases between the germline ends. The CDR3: CASSTTGSGSYEQYF. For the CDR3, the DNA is TGTGCCAGCAGCACGACAGGGAGCGGGTCCTACGAGCAGTACTTC.

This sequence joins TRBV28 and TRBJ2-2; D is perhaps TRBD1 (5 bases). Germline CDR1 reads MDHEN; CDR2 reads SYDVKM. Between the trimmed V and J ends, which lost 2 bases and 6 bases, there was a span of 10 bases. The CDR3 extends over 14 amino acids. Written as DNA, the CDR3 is TGTGCCAGCAGTTTAGCAGGGTTTGCCGGGGAGCTGTTTTTT. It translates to CASSLAGFAGELFF.

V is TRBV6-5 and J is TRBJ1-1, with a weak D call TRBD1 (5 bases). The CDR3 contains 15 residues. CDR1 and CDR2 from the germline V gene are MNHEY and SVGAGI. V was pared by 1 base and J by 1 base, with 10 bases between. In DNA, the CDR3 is TGTGCCAGCAGTTACTGGGGCAGAGAGAACACTGAAGCTTTCTTT. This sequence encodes CASSYWGRENTEAFF.

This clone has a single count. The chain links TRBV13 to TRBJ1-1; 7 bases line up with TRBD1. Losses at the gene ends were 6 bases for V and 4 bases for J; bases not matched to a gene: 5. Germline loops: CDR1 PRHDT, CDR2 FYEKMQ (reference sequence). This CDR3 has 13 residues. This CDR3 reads CASRRRGSTEAFF. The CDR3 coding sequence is TGTGCCAGCAGACGCAGGGGGTCCACTGAAGCTTTCTTT.

Written as DNA, the CDR3 is TGTGCCAGCAGCTTACGTGGGGAGTACGAGCAGTACTTC. It yields the protein CASSLRGEYEQYF. This chain links TRBV11-3 with TRBJ2-7, with TRBD2 as a possible D gene (5 bases). There are 13 residues in the CDR3. V lost 2 bases, J lost 4 bases, and 9 bases lay in between. Germline V gene lookup returns CDR1 SGHNT and CDR2 YENEEA.

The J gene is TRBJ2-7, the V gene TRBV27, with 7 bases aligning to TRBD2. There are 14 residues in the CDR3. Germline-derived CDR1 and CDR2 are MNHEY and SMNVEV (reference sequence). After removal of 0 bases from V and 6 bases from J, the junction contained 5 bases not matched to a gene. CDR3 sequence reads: CASSLSGGPSEQYF. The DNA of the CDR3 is TGTGCCAGCAGTTTATCGGGAGGGCCGAGCGAGCAGTACTTC.

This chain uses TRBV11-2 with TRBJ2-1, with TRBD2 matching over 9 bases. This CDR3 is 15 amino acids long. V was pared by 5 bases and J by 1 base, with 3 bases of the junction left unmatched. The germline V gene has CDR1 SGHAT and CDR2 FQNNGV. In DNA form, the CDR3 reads TGTGCCAGCAGCCAACTAGCGGGTTCCTACAATGAGCAGTTCTTC. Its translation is CASSQLAGSYNEQFF.

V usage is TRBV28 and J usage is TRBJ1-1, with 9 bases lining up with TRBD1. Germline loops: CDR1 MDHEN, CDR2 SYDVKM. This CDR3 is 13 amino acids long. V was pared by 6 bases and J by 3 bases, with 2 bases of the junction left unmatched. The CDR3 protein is CASRDRGYTEAFF. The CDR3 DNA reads TGTGCCAGCAGGGACAGGGGTTACACTGAAGCTTTCTTT.

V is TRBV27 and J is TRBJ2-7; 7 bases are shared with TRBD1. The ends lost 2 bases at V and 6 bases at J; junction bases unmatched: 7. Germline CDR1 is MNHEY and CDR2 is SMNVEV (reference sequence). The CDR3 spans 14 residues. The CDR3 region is CASSLQGERGEQYF. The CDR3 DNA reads TGTGCCAGCAGTTTACAGGGGGAGAGGGGCGAGCAGTACTTC.

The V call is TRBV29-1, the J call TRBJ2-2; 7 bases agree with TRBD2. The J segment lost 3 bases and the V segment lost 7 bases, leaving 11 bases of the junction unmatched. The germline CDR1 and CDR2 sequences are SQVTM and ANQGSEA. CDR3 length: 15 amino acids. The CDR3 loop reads CSGRWGGDYTGELFF. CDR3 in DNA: TGCAGCGGCCGCTGGGGAGGGGATTACACCGGGGAGCTGTTTTTT.

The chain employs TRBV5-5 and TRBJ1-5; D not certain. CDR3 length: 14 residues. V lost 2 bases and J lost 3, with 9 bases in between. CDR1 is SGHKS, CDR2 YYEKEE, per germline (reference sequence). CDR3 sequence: CASSFVQFNQPQHF. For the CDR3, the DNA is TGTGCCAGCAGCTTCGTACAGTTCAATCAGCCCCAGCATTTT.

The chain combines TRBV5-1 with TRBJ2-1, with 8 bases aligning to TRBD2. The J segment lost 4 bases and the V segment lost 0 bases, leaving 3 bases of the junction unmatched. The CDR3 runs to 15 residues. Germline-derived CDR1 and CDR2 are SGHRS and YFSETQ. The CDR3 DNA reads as TGCGCCAGCAGCTTGGTTAGCGGGGATTACAATGAGCAGTTCTTC. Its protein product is CASSLVSGDYNEQFF.

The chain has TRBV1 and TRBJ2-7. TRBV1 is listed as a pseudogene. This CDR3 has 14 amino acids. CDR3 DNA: TGCGCCAGCAGCCAAGACACCGGCCTCCTCGAGCAGTACTTC. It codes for CASSQDTGLLEQYF.

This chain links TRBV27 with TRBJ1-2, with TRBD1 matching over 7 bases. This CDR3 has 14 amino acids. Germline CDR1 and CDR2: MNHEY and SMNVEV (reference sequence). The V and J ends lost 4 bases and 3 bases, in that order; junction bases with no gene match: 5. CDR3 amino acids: CASSSDRRDYGYTF. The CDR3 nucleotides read TGTGCCAGCAGTTCGGACAGGAGAGACTATGGCTACACCTTC.

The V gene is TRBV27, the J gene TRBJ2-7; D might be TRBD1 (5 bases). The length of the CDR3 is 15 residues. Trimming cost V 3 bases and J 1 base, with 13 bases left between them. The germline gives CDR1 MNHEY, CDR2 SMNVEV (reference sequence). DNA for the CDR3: TGTGCCAGCAGTTTCAGCCAGGGTGCTTCCTACGAGCAGTACTTC. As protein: CASSFSQGASYEQYF.

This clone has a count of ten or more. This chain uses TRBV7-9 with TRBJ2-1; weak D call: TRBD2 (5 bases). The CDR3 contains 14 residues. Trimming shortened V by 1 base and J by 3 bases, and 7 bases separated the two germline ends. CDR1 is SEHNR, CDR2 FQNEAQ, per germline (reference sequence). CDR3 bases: TGTGCCAGCAGCTTAGGTGGACTCTACAATGAGCAGTTCTTC. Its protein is CASSLGGLYNEQFF.

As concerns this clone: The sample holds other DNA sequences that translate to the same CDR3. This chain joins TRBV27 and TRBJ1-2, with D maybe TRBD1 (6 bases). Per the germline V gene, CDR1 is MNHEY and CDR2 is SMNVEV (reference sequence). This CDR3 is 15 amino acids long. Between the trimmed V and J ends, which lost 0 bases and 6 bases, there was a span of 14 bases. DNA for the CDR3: TGTGCCAGCAGTTTATCGAGGGGGGGCGCGGATGGCTACACCTTC. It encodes CASSLSRGGADGYTF.

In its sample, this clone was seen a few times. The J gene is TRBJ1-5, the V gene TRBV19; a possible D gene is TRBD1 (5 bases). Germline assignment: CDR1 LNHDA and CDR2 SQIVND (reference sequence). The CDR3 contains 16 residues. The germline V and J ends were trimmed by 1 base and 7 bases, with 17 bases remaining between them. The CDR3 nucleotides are TGTGCCAGTAGTATAGTAGGGCGGGGGGGGAACCAGCCCCAGCATTTT. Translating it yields CASSIVGRGGNQPQHF.

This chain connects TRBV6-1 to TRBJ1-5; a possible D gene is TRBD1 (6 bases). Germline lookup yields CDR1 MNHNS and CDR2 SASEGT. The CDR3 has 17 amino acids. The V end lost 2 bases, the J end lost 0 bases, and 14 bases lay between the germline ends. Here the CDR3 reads CASSERGGFYSNQPQHF. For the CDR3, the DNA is TGTGCCAGCAGTGAAAGAGGGGGATTTTATAGCAATCAGCCCCAGCATTTT.

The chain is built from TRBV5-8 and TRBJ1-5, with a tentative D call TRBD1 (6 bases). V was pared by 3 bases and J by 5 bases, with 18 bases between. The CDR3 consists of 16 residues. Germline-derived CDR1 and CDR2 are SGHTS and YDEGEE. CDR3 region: CASSSWVRQVDQPQHF. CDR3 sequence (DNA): TGTGCCAGCAGCTCATGGGTCAGACAGGTGGATCAGCCCCAGCATTTT.

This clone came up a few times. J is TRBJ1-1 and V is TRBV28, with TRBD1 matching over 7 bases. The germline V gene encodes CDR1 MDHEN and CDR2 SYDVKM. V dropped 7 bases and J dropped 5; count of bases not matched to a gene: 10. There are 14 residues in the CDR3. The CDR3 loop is CASILQGRGTEAFF. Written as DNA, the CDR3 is TGTGCCAGCATACTACAGGGGAGGGGAACTGAAGCTTTCTTT.

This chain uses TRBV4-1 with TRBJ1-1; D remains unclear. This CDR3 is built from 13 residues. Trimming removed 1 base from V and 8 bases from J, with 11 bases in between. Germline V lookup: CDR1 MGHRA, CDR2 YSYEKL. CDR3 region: CASSQGRSYEAFF. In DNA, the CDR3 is TGCGCCAGCAGCCAAGGCCGTTCCTACGAAGCTTTCTTT.

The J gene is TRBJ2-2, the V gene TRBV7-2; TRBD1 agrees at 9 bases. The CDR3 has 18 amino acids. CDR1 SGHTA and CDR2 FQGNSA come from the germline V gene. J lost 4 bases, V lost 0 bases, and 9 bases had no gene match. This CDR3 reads CASSLALTGGLSTGELFF. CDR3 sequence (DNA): TGTGCCAGCAGCTTAGCGCTCACAGGGGGCCTGAGCACCGGGGAGCTGTTTTTT.

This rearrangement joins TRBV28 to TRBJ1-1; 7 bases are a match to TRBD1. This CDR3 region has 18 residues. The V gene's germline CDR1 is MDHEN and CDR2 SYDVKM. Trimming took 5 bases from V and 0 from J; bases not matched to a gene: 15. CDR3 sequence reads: CASSTLLGQEQLNTEAFF. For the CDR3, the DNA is TGTGCCAGCAGTACCTTACTAGGACAGGAGCAACTGAACACTGAAGCTTTCTTT.

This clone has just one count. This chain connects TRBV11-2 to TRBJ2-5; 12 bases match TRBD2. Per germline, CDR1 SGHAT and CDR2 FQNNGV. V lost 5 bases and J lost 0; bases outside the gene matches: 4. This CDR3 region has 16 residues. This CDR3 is CASSRTSGEYQETQYF. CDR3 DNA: TGTGCCAGCAGCCGGACTAGCGGGGAGTACCAAGAGACCCAGTACTTC.

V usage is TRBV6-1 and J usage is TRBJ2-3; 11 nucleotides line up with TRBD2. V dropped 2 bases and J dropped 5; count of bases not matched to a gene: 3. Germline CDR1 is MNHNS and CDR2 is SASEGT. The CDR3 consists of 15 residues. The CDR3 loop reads CASSEPGLAGDTQYF. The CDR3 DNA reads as TGTGCCAGCAGTGAACCAGGACTAGCGGGAGATACGCAGTATTTT.

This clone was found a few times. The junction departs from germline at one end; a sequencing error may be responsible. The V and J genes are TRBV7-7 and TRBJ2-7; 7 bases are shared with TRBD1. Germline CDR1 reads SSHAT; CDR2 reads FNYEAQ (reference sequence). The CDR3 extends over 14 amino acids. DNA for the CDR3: TGTGCTAGCAGCTTAGCCTCCACAGGGGCCGAGCAGTACTTC. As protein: CASSLASTGAEQYF.

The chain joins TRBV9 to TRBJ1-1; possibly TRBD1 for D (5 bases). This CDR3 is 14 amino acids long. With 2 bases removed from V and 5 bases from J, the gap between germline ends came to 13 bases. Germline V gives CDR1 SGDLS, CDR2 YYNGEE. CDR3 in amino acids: CASSVEGKETEAFF. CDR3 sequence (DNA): TGTGCCAGCAGCGTGGAGGGGAAGGAAACTGAAGCTTTCTTT.